The subject of this entry is one TCR beta chain. The sample belongs to a study of blood T cell repertoires in COVID-19. The CDR3 extends over 15 amino acids. Germline trimming cut 0 bases from V and 6 bases from J; bases unmatched to any gene: 2. Germline V gene data show CDR1 as SGHRS and CDR2 as YFSETQ. Source study methods: By means of reference gene primer amplification, nucleated cell counts were estimated. Repertoires were generated with immunoSEQ multiplex PCR, while TCRdb's copy carries only in-frame clones and drops some. V and J calls and clone size are those listed in that table; D and trimming were worked out from the DNA. The table shows around 260,000 clones, with 83% occurring only once.

This rearrangement joins TRBV5-1 to TRBJ2-5; 13 bases fit TRBD2. The receptor's source is a woman between 50 and 59 years old who had recovered from COVID-19. Material: peripheral blood. CDR3 nucleotides: TGCGCCAGCAGCTTGGGGACTAGCGGGGGTAAGACCCAGTACTTC. Encoded protein: CASSLGTSGGKTQYF.